Sequencing of this T cell receptor (beta chain) was carried out in a study of early T cells in non-severe SARS-CoV-2 infection. Overall study context: Chains were unpaired, as sequencing was done on bulk RNA from unsorted whole blood.

As part of library construction, unique molecular identifiers were attached to individual cDNA molecules. TCRdb used MiXCR to reprocess the 5' RACE reads, holding one entry per CDR3 protein. The repertoire holds 55,000 to 75,000 distinct CDR3 sequences, around 12% seen once, with roughly 1.3% in the top ten. Trimming took 2 bases from V and 6 from J, leaving 17 bases between them. The CDR3 spans 15 residues. CDR1 and CDR2 (germline): SGHRS, YFSETQ. This clonotype was detected many times. Its matching antigen is unknown. Broader study findings: A preference for anti-spike CD8 responses marked VDJdb matching, which missed private and CD4 specificities.

The receptor comes from an adult who was a healthcare worker with PCR-confirmed SARS-CoV-2 infection or an uninfected control (not recorded which). Specimen: whole blood. This sequence joins TRBV5-1 and TRBJ1-2, with D perhaps TRBD1 (6 bases). DNA for the CDR3: TGCGCCAGCAGCTTAGGGCCAGGGGAATTTAATGGCTACACCTTC. As protein: CASSLGPGEFNGYTF. Based on the CDR3 plus reference TRBV5-1 and TRBJ1-2, the full variable domain is KAGVTQTPRYLIKTRGQQVTLSCSPISGHRSVSWYQQTPGQGLQFLFEYFSETQRNKGNFPGRFSGRQFSNSRSEMNVSTLELGDSALYLCASSLGPGEFNGYTFGSGTRLTVV.